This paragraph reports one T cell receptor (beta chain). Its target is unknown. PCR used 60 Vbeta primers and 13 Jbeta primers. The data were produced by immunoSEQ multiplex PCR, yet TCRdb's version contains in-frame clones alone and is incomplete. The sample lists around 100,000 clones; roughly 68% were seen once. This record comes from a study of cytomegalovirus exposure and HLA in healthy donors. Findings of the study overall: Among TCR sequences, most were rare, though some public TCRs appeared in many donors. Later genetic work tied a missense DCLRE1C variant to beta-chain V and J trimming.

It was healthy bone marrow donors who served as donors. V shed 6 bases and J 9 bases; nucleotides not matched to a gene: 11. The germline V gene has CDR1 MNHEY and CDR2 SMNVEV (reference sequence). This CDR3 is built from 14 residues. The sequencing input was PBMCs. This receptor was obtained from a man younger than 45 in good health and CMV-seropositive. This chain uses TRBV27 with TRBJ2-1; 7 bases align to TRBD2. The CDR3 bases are TGTGCCAGCAGCCTGGTGGGAGGGCCTACTGAGCAGTTCTTC. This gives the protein CASSLVGGPTEQFF.